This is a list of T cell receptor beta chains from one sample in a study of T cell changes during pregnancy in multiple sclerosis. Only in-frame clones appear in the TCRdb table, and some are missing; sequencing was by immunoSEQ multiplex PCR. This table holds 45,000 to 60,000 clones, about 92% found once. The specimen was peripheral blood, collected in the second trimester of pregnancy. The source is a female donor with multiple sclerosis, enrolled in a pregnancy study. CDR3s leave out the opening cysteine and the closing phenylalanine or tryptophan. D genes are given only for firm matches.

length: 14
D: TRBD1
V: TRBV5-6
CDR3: ASSLSGTGAVNTIY

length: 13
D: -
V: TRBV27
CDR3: ASSLDRRSNQPQH

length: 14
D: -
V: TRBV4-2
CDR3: ASSQEDGGYYNEQF

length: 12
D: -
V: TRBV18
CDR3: ASSPGSGFETQY

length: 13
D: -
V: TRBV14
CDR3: ASSQSGVFNEKLF

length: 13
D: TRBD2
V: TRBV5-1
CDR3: ASSYYSGRTGELF

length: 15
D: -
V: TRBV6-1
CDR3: ASSVGQGIVAKNIQY

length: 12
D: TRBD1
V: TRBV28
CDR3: ASGRDRGLNTIY

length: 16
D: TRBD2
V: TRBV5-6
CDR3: ASSLRSHGTSGEETQY

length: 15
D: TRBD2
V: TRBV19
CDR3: ASSRVAGGTNTGELF

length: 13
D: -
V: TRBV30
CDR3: AWRTLRVVGSPLH

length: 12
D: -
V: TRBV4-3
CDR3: ASSQDRANYGYT

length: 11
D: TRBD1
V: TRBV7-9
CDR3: ASSWDRAYEQY

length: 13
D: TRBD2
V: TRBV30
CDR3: AWSRTGGVVYEQY

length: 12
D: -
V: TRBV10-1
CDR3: APRNIQRNTEAF

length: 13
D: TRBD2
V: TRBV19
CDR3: ASSIASSGSDTQY

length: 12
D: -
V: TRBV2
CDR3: ASSPGRGKNEQF

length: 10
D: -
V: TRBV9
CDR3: ASSGLLNEQF

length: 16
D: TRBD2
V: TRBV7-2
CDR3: ASSFGLIAGSSTDTQY

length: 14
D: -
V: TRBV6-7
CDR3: ASSYSQGGCTGELF

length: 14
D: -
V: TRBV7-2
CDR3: ASSLVGGPGLRGYT

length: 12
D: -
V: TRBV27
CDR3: ASRTGSFSYEQY

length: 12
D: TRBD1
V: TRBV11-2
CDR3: ASHQPGQYTEAF

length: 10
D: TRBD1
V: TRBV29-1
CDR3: SVKDRALGYT

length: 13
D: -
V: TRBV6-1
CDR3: ASTREGADNSPLH

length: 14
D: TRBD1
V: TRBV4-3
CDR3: ASSQELGQGSDEQY

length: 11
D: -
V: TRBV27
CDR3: ASSWQRNEKLF

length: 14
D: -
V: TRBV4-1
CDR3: ASSQDPGMRGETQY

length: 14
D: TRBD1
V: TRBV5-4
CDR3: ASRDRFSLANYGYT

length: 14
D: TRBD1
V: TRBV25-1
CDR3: ASSATFGQGRPGYT

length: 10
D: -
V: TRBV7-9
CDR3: ASSATIYEQY

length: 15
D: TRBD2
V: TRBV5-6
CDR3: ASSFTPSGRRQETQY

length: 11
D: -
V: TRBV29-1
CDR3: SVDRGNTGELF

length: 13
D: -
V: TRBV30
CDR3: AWSTLGGAGETQY

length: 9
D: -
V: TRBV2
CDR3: ASSDRLGYT

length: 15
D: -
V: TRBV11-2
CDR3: ASRGGQVGVRQETQY

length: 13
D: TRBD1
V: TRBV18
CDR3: ASSPPGTGTEKLF

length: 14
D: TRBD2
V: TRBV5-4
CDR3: ASSMGLAGAGYEQY

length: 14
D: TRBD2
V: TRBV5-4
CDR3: ASSLALAGYTGELF

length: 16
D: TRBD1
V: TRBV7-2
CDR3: ASSLLSGGAAGNQPQH

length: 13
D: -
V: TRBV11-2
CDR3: ASSPGLRNTGELF

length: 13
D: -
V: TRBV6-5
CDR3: ASRGLDTGTTEAF

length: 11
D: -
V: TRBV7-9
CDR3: ASSLLTAGEAF

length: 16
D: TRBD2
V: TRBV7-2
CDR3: ASSSLAGGPWNTGELF

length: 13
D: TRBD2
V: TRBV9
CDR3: ASSVGVGGPYEQY

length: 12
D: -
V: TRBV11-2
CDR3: ASSLRRSYNEQF

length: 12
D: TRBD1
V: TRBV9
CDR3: ASNRQGTGETQY

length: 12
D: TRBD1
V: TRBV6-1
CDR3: ASSRQGELHEQY

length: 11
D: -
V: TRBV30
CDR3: AWRRGVYYGYT

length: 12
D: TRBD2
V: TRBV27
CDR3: ASSFLGGGEKQF

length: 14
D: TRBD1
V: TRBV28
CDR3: ASSLFYRGTHQPQH

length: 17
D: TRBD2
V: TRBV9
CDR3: ASSVVPDRWEREVHEQY

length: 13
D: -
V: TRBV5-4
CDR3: ASSATGKVKETQY

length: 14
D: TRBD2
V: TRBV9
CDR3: ASSAGLAGVTDTQY

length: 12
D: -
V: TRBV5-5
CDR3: ASSSGSSGNTIY

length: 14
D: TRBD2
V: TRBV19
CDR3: ASSTDGTSGRARQF

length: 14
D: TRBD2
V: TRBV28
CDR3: ASSNRGLALVDEQF